The 2 T cell receptor beta chains given below trace back to one sample, sequenced in a study of T cell responses to AZD1222 COVID-19 vaccine. Using immunoSEQ multiplex PCR, the repertoire was profiled, and TCRdb retains in-frame clones only, with some absent. This sample has about 110,000 clones; around 87% occur once, and the top ten carry 2% to 3%. Sequenced here: peripheral blood, sampled on day 0 of AZD1222 vaccination. The receptors derive from an adult in good health.

The V call is TRBV6-5, the J call TRBJ2-7, with D perhaps matching TRBD2 (7 bases). Per germline, CDR1 MNHEY and CDR2 SVGAGI. The CDR3 runs to 15 residues. V lost 6 bases to trimming and J lost 4 bases, with 19 bases between them. The CDR3 region is CASSDPEGGFYEQYF. The CDR3, as DNA: TGTGCCAGCAGCGACCCCGAGGGGGGGTTTTACGAGCAGTACTTC.

This clone was seen only a few times. The rearrangement links TRBV28 to TRBJ2-6, with D uncertain. Germline CDR1 and CDR2: MDHEN and SYDVKM. The CDR3 length is 16 residues. The V gene lost 3 bases and the J gene lost 1 base, with 10 bases spanning the gap. The chain's CDR3 is CASSFGQLSGANVLTF. The DNA of the CDR3 is TGTGCCAGCAGTTTTGGGCAGCTTTCTGGGGCCAACGTCCTGACTTTC. Together with reference TRBV28 and TRBJ2-6, the CDR3 gives the full variable domain: DVKVTQSSRYLVKRTGEKVFLECVQDMDHENMFWYRQDPGLGLRLIYFSYDVKMKEKGDIPEGYSVSREKKERFSLILESASTNQTSMYLCASSFGQLSGANVLTFGAGSRLTVL.